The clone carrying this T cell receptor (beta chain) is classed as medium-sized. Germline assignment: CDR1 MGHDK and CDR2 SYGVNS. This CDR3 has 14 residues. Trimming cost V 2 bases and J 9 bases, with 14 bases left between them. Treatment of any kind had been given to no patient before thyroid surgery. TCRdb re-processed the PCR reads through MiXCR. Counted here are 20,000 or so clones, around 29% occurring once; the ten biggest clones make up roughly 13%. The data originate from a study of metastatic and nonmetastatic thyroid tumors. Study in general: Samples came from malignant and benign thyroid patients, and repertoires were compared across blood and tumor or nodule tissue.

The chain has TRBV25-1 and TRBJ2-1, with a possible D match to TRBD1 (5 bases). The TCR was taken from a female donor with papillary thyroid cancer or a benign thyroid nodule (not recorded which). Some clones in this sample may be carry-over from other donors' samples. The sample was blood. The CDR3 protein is CASSEGAESGEQFF. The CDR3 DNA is TGTGCCAGCAGTGAAGGGGCCGAATCGGGTGAGCAGTTCTTC. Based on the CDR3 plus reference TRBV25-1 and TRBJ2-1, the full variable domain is EADIYQTPRYLVIGTGKKITLECSQTMGHDKMYWYQQDPGMELHLIHYSYGVNSTEKGDLSSESTVSRIRTEHFPLTLESARPSHTSQYLCASSEGAESGEQFFGPGTRLTVL.